The 14 T cell receptor beta chains presented below share a single source sample, sequenced in a study of shared clonotypes between healthy human individuals. The method was immunoSEQ multiplex PCR; TCRdb's version includes in-frame clones alone and lacks a portion of them. The data contain fewer than 700,000 clones, around three quarters of them seen just once; the ten biggest clones take up 12%. The sequenced sample was PBMCs. All receptors derive from a woman aged 35 to 49 in good health. Some clones in this sample may be carry-over from other donors' samples.

V gene TRBV6-1 combines with J gene TRBJ2-1; 8 nucleotides agree with TRBD2. The V and J ends lost 4 bases and 3 bases, in that order; junction bases with no gene match: 5. The germline V gene encodes CDR1 MNHNS and CDR2 SASEGT. The CDR3 has 15 residues. In DNA form, the CDR3 reads TGTGCCAGCAGTGGAGCTAGCGGGTTCTACAATGAGCAGTTCTTC. Translating gives CASSGASGFYNEQFF.

This clone was recorded once. CDR3 nucleotides: TGTGCCAGCTCCTCCACGACAGGGGCTGGGTACGAGCAGTACTTC. Translation gives CASSSTTGAGYEQYF. J is TRBJ2-7 and V is TRBV18; 8 positions match TRBD1. J gave up 4 bases and V 6 bases, and 11 bases lay outside the gene matches. This CDR3 spans 15 amino acids. Germline V gives CDR1 KGHSH, CDR2 LQKENI. The full variable domain, rest sourced from reference TRBV18 and TRBJ2-7, is NAGVMQNPRHLVRRRGQEARLRCSPMKGHSHVYWYRQLPEEGLKFMVYLQKENIIDESGMPKERFSAEFPKEGPSILRIQQVVRGDSAAYFCASSSTTGAGYEQYFGPGTRLTVT.

The V call is TRBV19, the J call TRBJ2-1, with D unclear. This CDR3 region has 12 residues. In germline, CDR1 is LNHDA, CDR2 SQIVND (reference sequence). V was pared by 3 bases and J by 6 bases, with 6 bases between. The CDR3 protein is CASSMRFNEQFF. In DNA form, the CDR3 reads TGTGCCAGTAGTATGCGTTTCAATGAGCAGTTCTTC.

The J gene is TRBJ2-7, the V gene TRBV11-2, with TRBD1 matching 10 bases. Losses at the gene ends were 1 base for V and 0 bases for J; bases not matched to a gene: 0. The CDR3 has 15 amino acids. Looked up from germline, CDR1 is SGHAT and CDR2 is FQNNGV. CDR3 sequence reads: CASSLGTGGSYEQYF. The CDR3 DNA reads TGTGCCAGCAGCTTAGGGACAGGGGGCTCCTACGAGCAGTACTTC.

Worth noting for this clone: A far more abundant clone sits one base away, making this likely a read error. This chain connects TRBV25-1 to TRBJ1-5; D is unclear. Germline assignment: CDR1 MGHDK and CDR2 SYGVNS. V lost 6 bases to trimming and J lost 5 bases, with 17 bases between them. This CDR3 has 15 amino acids. The CDR3 nucleotides are TGTGCCAGCAGCCCATCCGTGGGGAGCGATCAGCCCCAGCATTTT. Translating gives CASSPSVGSDQPQHF.

V and J are TRBV18 and TRBJ1-3, with D possibly TRBD1 on 6 matching bases. With 3 bases removed from V and 1 base from J, the gap between germline ends came to 16 bases. CDR1 and CDR2 from the germline V gene are KGHSH and LQKENI. CDR3 size: 17 residues. Here the CDR3 reads CASSPSGPGQSGNTIYF. The CDR3, as DNA: TGTGCCAGCTCACCCTCGGGCCCGGGACAATCTGGAAACACCATATATTTT.

This chain connects TRBV4-2 to TRBJ2-1, with 10 bases matching TRBD2. V was clipped by 0 bases and J by 8 bases; unmatched bases: 7. Germline values: CDR1 LGHNA, CDR2 YNFKEQ. The CDR3 is 16 residues long. This CDR3 reads CASSQEVSGRSHEQFF. The CDR3 nucleotides are TGTGCCAGCAGCCAAGAGGTTAGCGGGAGGAGTCATGAGCAGTTCTTC.

Remarks on this clone: A read error is possible here, since a much larger clone lies one base away. The chain combines TRBV30 with TRBJ1-2, with D perhaps TRBD1 (6 bases). Germline loops: CDR1 GTSNPN, CDR2 SVGIG (reference sequence). The V and J ends lost 7 bases and 0 bases respectively, with 15 bases between them. The CDR3 is 14 amino acids. CDR3 region: CASPGGAPNYGYTF. CDR3 sequence (DNA): TGTGCCTCCCCGGGGGGGGCTCCTAACTATGGCTACACCTTC.

Note on this clone: This clone may be a read error of a much larger clone one base away. The same CDR3 can be traced to other DNA sequences in this sample. This chain joins TRBV28 and TRBJ1-5, with D possibly matching TRBD1 (6 bases). Germline V gene lookup returns CDR1 MDHEN and CDR2 SYDVKM. The CDR3 contains 13 residues. Trimming shortened V by 5 bases and J by 4 bases, and 9 bases separated the two germline ends. The CDR3 reads CASSRTVNQPQHF. CDR3 nucleotides: TGTGCCAGCAGTAGGACAGTGAATCAGCCCCAGCATTTT.

This sequence joins TRBV9 and TRBJ2-2; D unclear. Trimming cost V 0 bases and J 6 bases, with 9 bases left between them. This CDR3 comprises 14 residues. Germline lookup yields CDR1 SGDLS and CDR2 YYNGEE. The CDR3 protein is CASSVDLGPGELFF. The DNA of the CDR3 is TGTGCCAGCAGCGTAGACTTGGGTCCCGGGGAGCTGTTTTTT.

The chain couples TRBV6-5 to TRBJ2-5, with TRBD1 matching over 7 bases. CDR1 is MNHEY and CDR2 is SVGAGI in the germline V gene. The J segment lost 3 bases and the V segment lost 3 bases, leaving 4 bases of the junction unmatched. This CDR3 has 14 amino acids. Here the CDR3 reads CASSYNGQEETQYF. The CDR3 bases are TGTGCCAGCAGTTATAATGGACAGGAAGAGACCCAGTACTTC.

The chain recombines TRBV27 with TRBJ2-7; D uncertain. This CDR3 contains 15 residues. Germline lookup yields CDR1 MNHEY and CDR2 SMNVEV (reference sequence). V was clipped by 4 bases and J by 0 bases, with 13 bases between them. The CDR3 DNA reads as TGTGCCAGCAGTTCATCCCCGGGCCTCTCCTACGAGCAGTACTTC. Residues: CASSSSPGLSYEQYF.

The chain has TRBV6-5 and TRBJ2-6; D remains unclear. The CDR3 sequence is 14 residues long. CDR1 MNHEY and CDR2 SVGAGI come from the germline V gene. V was trimmed by 6 bases and J by 0 bases, leaving 6 bases between them. CDR3 amino acids: CASSSTSGANVLTF. CDR3 DNA sequence: TGTGCCAGCAGCTCGACCTCTGGGGCCAACGTCCTGACTTTC.

The rearrangement joins TRBV5-6 to TRBJ2-2, with 9 bases matching TRBD2. Germline CDR1 and CDR2: SGHDT and YYEEEE. This CDR3 is built from 15 residues. J lost 5 bases, V lost 4 bases, and 6 bases had no gene match. The CDR3 DNA reads TGTGCCAGCAGCCTTAGCGGGAGAGGTACCGGGGAGCTGTTTTTT. Residues: CASSLSGRGTGELFF. Drawing the rest from reference TRBV5-6 and TRBJ2-2, the complete variable domain is DAGVTQSPTHLIKTRGQQVTLRCSPKSGHDTVSWYQQALGQGPQFIFQYYEEEERQRGNFPDRFSGHQFPNYSSELNVNALLLGDSALYLCASSLSGRGTGELFFGEGSRLTVL.